The present TCR beta chain was sequenced within a study of blood T cell repertoires in COVID-19. In the authors' workflow: Estimated nucleated cell counts came from reference gene primer amplification. Some clones are missing from TCRdb's copy, which holds only in-frame ones; the method was immunoSEQ multiplex PCR. That table is the source of V, J and clone size, and D and trimming were worked out from the DNA. The sample has roughly 420,000 clones, roughly 90% seen once. This study enrolled people aged 18 to 89 from under 25 US geographic areas. V lost 0 bases to trimming and J lost 8 bases, with 11 bases between them. The CDR3 covers 14 residues. CDR1 and CDR2 from the germline V gene are SGDLS and YYNGEE.

Sequencing was performed on PBMCs or T cells enriched from blood (not recorded which). The sequence derives from a woman between 25 and 40 years old with acute COVID-19. This sequence joins TRBV9 and TRBJ1-4; weak D call: TRBD1 (6 bases). As DNA, the CDR3 is TGTGCCAGCAGCGTAGTCCCCCAGGGGGAAAAACTGTTTTTT. This translates into CASSVVPQGEKLFF.